Given below is one T cell receptor beta chain in context. This clonotype was counted many times. The specificity of this receptor is unknown. It has no much larger one-base neighbor in the sample; base qualities were not kept. This specimen belongs to a study of CD8 T cells in ankylosing spondylitis (dated by TCRdb to about 2017). In terms of the full investigation: T cell receptor beta repertoires were profiled in healthy donors and ankylosing spondylitis patients so that disease-linked TCR variants could be found. The full study cohort comprised about 25 ankylosing spondylitis patients and 110 or so healthy donors. Peripheral blood was sampled, and synovial fluid was additionally collected from ankylosing spondylitis patients.

Beyond this particular receptor, the publication reports: Blood from ankylosing spondylitis patients appeared to be characterized by a TCR beta motif composed of about 8 highly homologous amino acid variants. In peripheral blood, the disease-linked clones were found at relatively low frequencies and had a CD8+ phenotype. The disease-linked clones were reported to be significantly enriched in matched synovial fluid samples from ankylosing spondylitis patients. Some TCR beta motif variants had previously been reported in synovial fluid and blood of reactive arthritis patients, which suggested common disease-initiation mechanisms.

Instrument used: Illumina HiSeq 2500. Quantitative 5'-RACE with molecular barcodes was the method used to prepare the TCR beta libraries. Turning to the authors' computational methods: A new computational method, built on a probabilistic model of VDJ rearrangement, was used to identify disease-linked TCR variants. TCRdb redid the processing of the public reads, applying fastp at Q25 and MiXCR, and retained in-frame beta chains. Each entry is one CDR3 protein sequence, shown with its most common DNA and genes. The V and J calls were determined by TCRdb, not by the authors. The sample has around 770,000 distinct CDR3 sequences on record, 12% of them singletons. In total, the top ten clones hold roughly 0.51% of the sample. CDR1 is given as MNHEY and CDR2 as SMNVEV, both from the germline V gene (reference sequence). Cut back by 6 bases and 5 bases, the V and J ends lie 14 bases apart. There are 14 amino acids in the CDR3, from cysteine to phenylalanine inclusive. Solely the CDR3 DNA is kept, with 42 bases framed from the first base.

Material: blood, either unsorted or a sorted T cell fraction (not recorded which). The chain is encoded by TRBV27 joined to TRBJ1-5; a weak D assignment points to TRBD1 (6 bases agree). This clonotype originated in a male donor with ankylosing spondylitis. For the CDR3, the sequence is CASSLAGGHQPQHF. The sequence in DNA is TGTGCCAGCAGCTTAGCGGGGGGCCATCAGCCCCAGCATTTT.